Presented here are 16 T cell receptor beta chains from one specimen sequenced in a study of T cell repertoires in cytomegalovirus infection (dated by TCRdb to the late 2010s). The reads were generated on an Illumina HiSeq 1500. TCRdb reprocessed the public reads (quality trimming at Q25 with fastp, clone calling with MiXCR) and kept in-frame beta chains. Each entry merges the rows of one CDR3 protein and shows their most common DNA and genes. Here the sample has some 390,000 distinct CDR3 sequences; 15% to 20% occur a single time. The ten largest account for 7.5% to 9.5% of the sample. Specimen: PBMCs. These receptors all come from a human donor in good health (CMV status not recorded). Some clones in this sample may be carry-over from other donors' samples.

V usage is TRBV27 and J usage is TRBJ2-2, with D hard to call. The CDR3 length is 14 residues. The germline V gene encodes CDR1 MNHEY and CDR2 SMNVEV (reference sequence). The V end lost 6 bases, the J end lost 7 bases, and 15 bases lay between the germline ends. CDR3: CASSLRRAIGELFF. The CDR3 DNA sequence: TGTGCCAGCAGCCTTAGAAGGGCTATCGGGGAGCTGTTTTTT.

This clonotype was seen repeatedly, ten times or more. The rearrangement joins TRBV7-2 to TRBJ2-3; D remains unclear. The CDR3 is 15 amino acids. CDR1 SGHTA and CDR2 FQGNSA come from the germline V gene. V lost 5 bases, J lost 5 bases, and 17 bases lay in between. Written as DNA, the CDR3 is TGTGCCAGCAGCGAACACGGGCGGTCGTTAGATACGCAGTATTTT. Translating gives CASSEHGRSLDTQYF.

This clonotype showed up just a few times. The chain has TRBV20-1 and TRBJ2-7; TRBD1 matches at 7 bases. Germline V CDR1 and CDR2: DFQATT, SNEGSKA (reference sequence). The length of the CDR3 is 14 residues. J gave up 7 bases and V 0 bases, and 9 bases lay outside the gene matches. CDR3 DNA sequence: TGCAGTGCTAGAGAATCGACAGGGCCGGGAGAGCAGTACTTC. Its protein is CSARESTGPGEQYF.

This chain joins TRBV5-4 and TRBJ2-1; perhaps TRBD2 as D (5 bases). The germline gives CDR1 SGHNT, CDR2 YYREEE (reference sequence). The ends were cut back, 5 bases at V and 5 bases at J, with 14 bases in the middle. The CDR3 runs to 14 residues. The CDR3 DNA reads TGTGCCAGCAGTTACCTCGACTACAACAATGAGCAGTTCTTC. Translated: CASSYLDYNNEQFF.

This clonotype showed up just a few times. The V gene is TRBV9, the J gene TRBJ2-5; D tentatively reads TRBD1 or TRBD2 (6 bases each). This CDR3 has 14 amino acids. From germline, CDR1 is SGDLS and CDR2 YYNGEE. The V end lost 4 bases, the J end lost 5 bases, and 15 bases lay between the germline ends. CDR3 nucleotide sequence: TGTGCCAGCAGCTCGGGGGCGGCGGCGGAGACCCAGTACTTC. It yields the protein CASSSGAAAETQYF.

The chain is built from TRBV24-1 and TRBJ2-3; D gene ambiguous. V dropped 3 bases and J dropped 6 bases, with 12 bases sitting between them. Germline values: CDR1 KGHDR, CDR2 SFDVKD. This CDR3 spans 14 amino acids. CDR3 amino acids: CATSDPTVIDTQYF. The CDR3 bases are TGTGCCACCAGTGATCCCACGGTTATTGATACGCAGTATTTT.

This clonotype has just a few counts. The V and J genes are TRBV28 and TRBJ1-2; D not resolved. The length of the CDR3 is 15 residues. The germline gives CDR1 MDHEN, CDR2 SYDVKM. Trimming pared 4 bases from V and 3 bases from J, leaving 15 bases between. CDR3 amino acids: CASSSYWGPYYGYTF. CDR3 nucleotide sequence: TGTGCCAGCAGTTCGTACTGGGGTCCCTACTATGGCTACACCTTC.

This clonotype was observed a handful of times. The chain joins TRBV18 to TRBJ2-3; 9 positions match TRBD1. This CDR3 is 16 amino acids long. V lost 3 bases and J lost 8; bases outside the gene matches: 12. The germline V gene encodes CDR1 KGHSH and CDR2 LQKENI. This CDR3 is CASSPRTGDARSTQYF. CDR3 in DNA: TGTGCCAGCTCACCCCGGACAGGGGATGCAAGGAGTACGCAGTATTTT. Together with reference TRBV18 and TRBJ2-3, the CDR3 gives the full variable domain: NAGVMQNPRHLVRRRGQEARLRCSPMKGHSHVYWYRQLPEEGLKFMVYLQKENIIDESGMPKERFSAEFPKEGPSILRIQQVVRGDSAAYFCASSPRTGDARSTQYFGPGTRLTVL.

The CDR3 here is CSALENRVNYEQYF. The CDR3 DNA follows: TGCAGTGCCCTCGAAAACAGGGTCAACTACGAGCAGTACTTC. This chain uses TRBV20-1 with TRBJ2-7; D possibly corresponds to TRBD1 (6 bases). Germline V CDR1 and CDR2: DFQATT, SNEGSKA (reference sequence). V lost 6 bases and J 3 bases, leaving 18 bases between the germline ends. This CDR3 is 14 amino acids long.

CDR3 coding DNA: TGCGCCAGCAGCCAAGATTCGGTTTCCTACGAGCAGTACTTC. This encodes CASSQDSVSYEQYF. This chain uses TRBV4-1 with TRBJ2-7; the D is unclear. This CDR3 comprises 14 residues. CDR1 and CDR2 from the germline V gene are MGHRA and YSYEKL. Deletions cut 0 bases from V and 1 base from J, with 7 bases between.

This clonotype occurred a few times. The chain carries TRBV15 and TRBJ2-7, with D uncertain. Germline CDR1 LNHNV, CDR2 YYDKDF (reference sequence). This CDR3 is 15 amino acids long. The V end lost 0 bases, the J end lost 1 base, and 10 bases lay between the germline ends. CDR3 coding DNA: TGTGCCACCAGCAGAGAGTGGGCGCGGTCCTACGAGCAGTACTTC. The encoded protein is CATSREWARSYEQYF.

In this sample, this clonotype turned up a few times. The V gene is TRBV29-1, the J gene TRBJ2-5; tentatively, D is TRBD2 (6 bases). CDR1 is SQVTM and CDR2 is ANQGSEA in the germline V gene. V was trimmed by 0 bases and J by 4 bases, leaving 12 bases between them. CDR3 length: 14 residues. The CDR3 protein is CSVEDSVGGETQYF. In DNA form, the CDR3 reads TGCAGCGTTGAAGATAGCGTGGGGGGAGAGACCCAGTACTTC.

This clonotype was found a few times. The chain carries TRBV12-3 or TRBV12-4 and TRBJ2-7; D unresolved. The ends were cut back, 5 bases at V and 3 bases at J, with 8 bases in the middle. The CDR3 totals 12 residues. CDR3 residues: CASSRAGYEQYF. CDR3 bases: TGTGCCAGCAGTCGGGCCGGCTACGAGCAGTACTTC.

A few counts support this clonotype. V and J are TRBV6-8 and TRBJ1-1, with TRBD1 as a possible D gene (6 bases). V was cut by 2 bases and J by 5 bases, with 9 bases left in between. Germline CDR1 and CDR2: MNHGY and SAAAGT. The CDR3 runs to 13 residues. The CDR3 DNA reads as TGTGCCAGCAGTTACCAGAGGGGGACTGAAGCTTTCTTT. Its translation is CASSYQRGTEAFF.

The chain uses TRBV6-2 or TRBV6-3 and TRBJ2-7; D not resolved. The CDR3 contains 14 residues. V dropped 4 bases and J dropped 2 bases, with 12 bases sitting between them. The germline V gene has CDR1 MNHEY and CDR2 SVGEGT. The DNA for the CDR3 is TGTGCCAGCAGTTTATGGGGAACCACCTACGAGCAGTACTTC. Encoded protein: CASSLWGTTYEQYF.

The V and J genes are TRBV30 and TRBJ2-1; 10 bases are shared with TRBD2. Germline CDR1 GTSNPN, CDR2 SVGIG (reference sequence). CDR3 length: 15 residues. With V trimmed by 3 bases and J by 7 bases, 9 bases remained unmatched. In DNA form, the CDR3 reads TGTGCCTGGAGGTCGACTAGCGGGTACATGAATGAGCAGTTCTTC. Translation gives CAWRSTSGYMNEQFF.